This T cell receptor (beta chain) stems from a study of beta chain features in type 1 diabetes (dated by TCRdb to 2016 to 2018). With regard to the full study: Patients and healthy donors did not differ in mean age, gender distribution, total cell number or subset yield. A total of 85 million to 110 million sorted cells were examined across all samples, and RNA yield correlated strongly with the number of cells per subset. The study compared the TCRB repertoires of sorted circulating CD4+ T cell subsets in recently diagnosed type 1 diabetes patients with those in matched healthy donors. Naive and central memory subsets were obtained from all 30 or so donors, but regulatory and stem cell-like memory subsets were isolated from only 8 patients and about 8 healthy donors.

Broad study findings and their caveats: Because the HLA sub-analyses included only small numbers of individuals, any influence of HLA type on TCRB rearrangement was left unresolved. Shorter templates might be favored by PCR, yet because patient and control samples were amplified and corrected together, any such skew would affect both groups equally. The naive, central memory and regulatory TCRB repertoires appeared to resemble one another more closely among patients than among healthy donors. Type 1 diabetes patients showed a moderate but significant shortening of TCRB CDR3 length in all four CD4+ subsets. Because cDNA rather than genomic DNA was sequenced, highly expressing activated cells could have been over-represented, although no difference in activation and CD3 levels was found between groups. At VDJ recombination sites, patients with type 1 diabetes made fewer insertions and deleted more nucleotides, a pattern implying thymic rearrangement abnormalities.

Each donor gave one peripheral blood draw, around 100 mL on average, collected into heparinised tubes. A BD FACSAria II and a panel including CD45RO, CCR7, CD25, CD127, CD95 and CD27 were used to sort naive, central memory, regulatory and stem cell-like memory CD4+ T cells. Every sorted population had a purity above 98%. PBMCs were isolated immediately by Lymphoprep density gradient centrifugation and stained directly without culture. To minimize batch effects, samples were stained and sorted in pairs, one healthy donor with one patient per experiment. The High Capacity cDNA Reverse Transcription Kit was used to reverse transcribe all of the isolated RNA, meaning that expressed TCRB transcripts were what got sequenced. Naive, central memory and regulatory T cell samples underwent deep immunoSEQ sequencing, averaging about 3.57 million total reads per sample. After sorted cells were lysed in RLT buffer, RNA was extracted with DNase-treated RNeasy Micro or Mini kits, with the choice depending on cell number. Each cell subset was processed on its own to prevent cross-contamination, while patient and healthy donor samples were processed together. The immunoSEQ multiplex PCR was used to amplify TCRB sequences from cDNA, generating 87-bp fragments that spanned the CDR3 region. Sequencing of the amplicons was done on the Illumina HiSeq platform. For the original study's pipeline: PCR bias was corrected computationally using synthetic template baselines, and reads within Hamming distance 2 were collapsed, with unmergeable singletons discarded. By aligning reads against IMGT, V, D and J genes, CDR3 length, and insertions or deletions at six rearrangement sites were assigned. Clonotype counts were normalized to sorted cell number within each subset before computing true diversity and Gini coefficients with the tcR R package. The overlap coefficient, calculated on TCRB nucleotide sequences, was used to measure repertoire sharing. The clones in this table, taken by TCRdb from immuneACCESS, are in-frame only. Not every clone is retained; where verified, under half of the shortfall comes from an unresolved V gene, and the cause of the rest is unknown. V and J calls and clone size are as listed in that table; D and trimming were resolved from the DNA. In this sample the table shows 310,000 or so clones, roughly 8% of which occur a single time. The top ten hold 0.44% of the sample.

In this sample, this clone turned up a few times. The antigen it recognizes is unknown. Base qualities were left out, and no much larger clone turns up one base away. Trimming accounts for 7 bases at V and 15 bases at J, while the number of junction bases matched to no gene is 16. Including cysteine and phenylalanine, the CDR3 has 14 amino acids. Here the CDR3 DNA is all that survives: 42 bases in frame from base 1. The germline V gene (reference sequence) sets CDR1 to SEHNR and CDR2 to FQNEAQ. The receptor's source is a young woman in good health. Here the chain combines TRBV7-9 and TRBJ2-1; TRBD2 aligns with 9 central bases. The sequencing sample was made of central memory CD4+ T cells from blood. CDR3 protein: CASIEISAGGNWFF. The nucleotide sequence reads as follows: TGTGCCAGCATCGAAATCTCGGCGGGAGGGAACTGGTTCTTC.